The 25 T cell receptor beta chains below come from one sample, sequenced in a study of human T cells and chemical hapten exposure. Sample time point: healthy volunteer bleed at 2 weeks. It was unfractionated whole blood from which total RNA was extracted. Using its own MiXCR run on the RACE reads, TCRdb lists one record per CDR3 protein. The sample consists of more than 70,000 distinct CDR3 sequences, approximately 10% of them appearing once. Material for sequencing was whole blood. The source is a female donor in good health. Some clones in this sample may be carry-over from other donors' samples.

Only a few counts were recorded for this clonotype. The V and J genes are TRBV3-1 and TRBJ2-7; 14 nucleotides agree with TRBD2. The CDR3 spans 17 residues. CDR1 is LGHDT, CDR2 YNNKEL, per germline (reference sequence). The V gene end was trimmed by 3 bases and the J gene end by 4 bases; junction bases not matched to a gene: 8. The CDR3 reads CASSHTLTSGRGYEQYF. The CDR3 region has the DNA TGTGCCAGCAGCCATACCTTGACTAGCGGGAGGGGTTACGAGCAGTACTTC.

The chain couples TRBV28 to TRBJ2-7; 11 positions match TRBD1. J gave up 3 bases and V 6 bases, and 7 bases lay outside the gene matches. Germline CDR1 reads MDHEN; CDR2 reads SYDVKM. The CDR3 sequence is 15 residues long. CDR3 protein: CASSPIGTGGYEQYF. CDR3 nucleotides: TGTGCCAGCAGCCCAATCGGGACAGGGGGCTACGAGCAGTACTTC.

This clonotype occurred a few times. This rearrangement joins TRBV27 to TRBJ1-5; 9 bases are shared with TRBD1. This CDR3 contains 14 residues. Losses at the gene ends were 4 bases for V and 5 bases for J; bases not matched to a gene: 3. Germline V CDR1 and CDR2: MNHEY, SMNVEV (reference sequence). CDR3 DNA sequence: TGTGCCAGCAGTTCGGACAGGGGCCATCAGCCCCAGCATTTT. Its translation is CASSSDRGHQPQHF.

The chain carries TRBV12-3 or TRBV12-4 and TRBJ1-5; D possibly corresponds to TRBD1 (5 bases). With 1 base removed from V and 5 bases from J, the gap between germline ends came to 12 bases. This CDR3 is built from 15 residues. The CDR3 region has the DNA TGTGCCAGCAGTTTAGAGCAGGGCCTCCATCAGCCCCAGCATTTT. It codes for CASSLEQGLHQPQHF.

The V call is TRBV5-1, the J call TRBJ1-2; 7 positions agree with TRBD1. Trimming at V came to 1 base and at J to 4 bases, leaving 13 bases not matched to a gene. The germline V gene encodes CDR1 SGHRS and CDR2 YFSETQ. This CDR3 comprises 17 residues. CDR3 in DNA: TGCGCCAGCAGCTTGTCCTCCTATGGGACAGAGGGCTATGGCTACACCTTC. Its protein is CASSLSSYGTEGYGYTF.

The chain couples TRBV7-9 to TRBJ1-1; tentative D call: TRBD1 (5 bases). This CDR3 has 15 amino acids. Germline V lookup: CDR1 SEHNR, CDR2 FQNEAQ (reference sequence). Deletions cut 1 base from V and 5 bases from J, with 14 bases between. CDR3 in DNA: TGTGCCAGCAGCTTAGTTCAGGGCTCGGGAACTGAAGCTTTCTTT. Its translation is CASSLVQGSGTEAFF. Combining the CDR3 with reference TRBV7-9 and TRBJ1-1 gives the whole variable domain DTGVSQNPRHKITKRGQNVTFRCDPISEHNRLYWYRQTLGQGPEFLTYFQNEAQLEKSRLLSDRFSAERPKGSFSTLEIQRTEQGDSAMYLCASSLVQGSGTEAFFGQGTRLTVV.

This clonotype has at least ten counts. Here the CDR3 reads CASSLTQGTGANVLTF. CDR3 coding DNA: TGTGCCAGCAGCCTTACACAGGGTACGGGGGCCAACGTCCTGACTTTC. This chain uses TRBV7-2 with TRBJ2-6; TRBD1 might be the D (6 bases). V was clipped by 5 bases and J by 4 bases, with 15 bases between them. Germline lookup yields CDR1 SGHTA and CDR2 FQGNSA. This CDR3 comprises 16 residues.

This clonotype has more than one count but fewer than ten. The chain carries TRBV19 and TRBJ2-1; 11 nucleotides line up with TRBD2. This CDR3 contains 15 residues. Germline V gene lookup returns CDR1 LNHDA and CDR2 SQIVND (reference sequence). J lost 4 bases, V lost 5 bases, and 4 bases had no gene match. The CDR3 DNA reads TGTGCCAGTAGTGATCGACTAGCGGGGTACAATGAGCAGTTCTTC. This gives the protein CASSDRLAGYNEQFF. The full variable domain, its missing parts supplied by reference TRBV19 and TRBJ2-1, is DGGITQSPKYLFRKEGQNVTLSCEQNLNHDAMYWYRQDPGQGLRLIYYSQIVNDFQKGDIAEGYSVSREKKESFPLTVTSAQKNPTAFYLCASSDRLAGYNEQFFGPGTRLTVL.

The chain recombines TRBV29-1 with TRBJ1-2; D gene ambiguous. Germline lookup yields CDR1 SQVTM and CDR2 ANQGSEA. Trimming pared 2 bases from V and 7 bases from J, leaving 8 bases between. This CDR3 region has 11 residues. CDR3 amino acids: CSVESGFGYTF. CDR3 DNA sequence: TGCAGCGTTGAATCCGGGTTTGGCTACACCTTC.

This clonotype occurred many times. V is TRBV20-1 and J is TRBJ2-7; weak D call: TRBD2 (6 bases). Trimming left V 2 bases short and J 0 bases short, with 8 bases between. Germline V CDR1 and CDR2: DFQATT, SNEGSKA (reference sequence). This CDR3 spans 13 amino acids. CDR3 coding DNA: TGCAGTGCTAGATCCGGGAGCTCCTACGAGCAGTACTTC. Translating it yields CSARSGSSYEQYF.

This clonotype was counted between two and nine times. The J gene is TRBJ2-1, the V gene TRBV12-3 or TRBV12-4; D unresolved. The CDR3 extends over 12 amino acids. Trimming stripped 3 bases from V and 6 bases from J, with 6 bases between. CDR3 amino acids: CASSFIGNEQFF. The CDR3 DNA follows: TGTGCCAGCAGTTTTATCGGCAATGAGCAGTTCTTC.

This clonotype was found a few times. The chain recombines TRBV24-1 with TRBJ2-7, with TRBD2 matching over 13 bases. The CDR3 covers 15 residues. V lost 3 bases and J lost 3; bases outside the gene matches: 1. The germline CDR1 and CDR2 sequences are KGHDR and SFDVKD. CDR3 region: CATSDGTSGDYEQYF. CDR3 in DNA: TGTGCCACCAGTGATGGGACTAGCGGGGACTACGAGCAGTACTTC.

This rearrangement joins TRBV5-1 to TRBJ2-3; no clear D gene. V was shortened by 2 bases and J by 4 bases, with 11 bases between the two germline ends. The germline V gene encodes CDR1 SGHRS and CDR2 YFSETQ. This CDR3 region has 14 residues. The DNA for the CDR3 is TGCGCCAGCAGCTTTGGAAGTTTCCCAGATACGCAGTATTTT. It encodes CASSFGSFPDTQYF.

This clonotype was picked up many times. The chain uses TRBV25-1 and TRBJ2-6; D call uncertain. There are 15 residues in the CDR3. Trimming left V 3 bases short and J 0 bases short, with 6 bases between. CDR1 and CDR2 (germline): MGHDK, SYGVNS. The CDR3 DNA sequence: TGTGCCAGCAGTGATCCGGTCTCTGGGGCCAACGTCCTGACTTTC. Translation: CASSDPVSGANVLTF.

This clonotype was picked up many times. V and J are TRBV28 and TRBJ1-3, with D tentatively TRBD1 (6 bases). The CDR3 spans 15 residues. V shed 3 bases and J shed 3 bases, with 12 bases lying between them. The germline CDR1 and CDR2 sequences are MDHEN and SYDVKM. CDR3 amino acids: CASSFLGQFGNTIYF. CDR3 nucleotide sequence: TGTGCCAGCAGTTTTCTTGGACAGTTTGGAAACACCATATATTTT.

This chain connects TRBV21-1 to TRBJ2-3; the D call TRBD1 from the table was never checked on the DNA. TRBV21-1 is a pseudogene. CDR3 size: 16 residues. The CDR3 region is CASSKGTALSTDTQYF. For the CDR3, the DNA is TGTGCCAGCAGCAAAGGGACGGCGCTTAGCACAGATACGCAGTATTTT.

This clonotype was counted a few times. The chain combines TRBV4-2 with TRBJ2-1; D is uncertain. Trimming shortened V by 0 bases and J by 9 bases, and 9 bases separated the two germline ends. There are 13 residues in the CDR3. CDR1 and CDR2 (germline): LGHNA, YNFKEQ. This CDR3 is CASSQDISPEQFF. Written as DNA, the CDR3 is TGTGCCAGCAGCCAAGATATTAGTCCTGAGCAGTTCTTC.

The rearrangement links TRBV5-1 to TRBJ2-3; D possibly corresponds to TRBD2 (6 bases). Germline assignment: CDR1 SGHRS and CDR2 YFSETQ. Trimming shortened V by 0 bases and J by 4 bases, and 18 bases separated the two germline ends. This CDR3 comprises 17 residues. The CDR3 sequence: CASSLEVAAGRPDTQYF. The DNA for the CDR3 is TGCGCCAGCAGCTTGGAGGTGGCGGCGGGACGGCCAGATACGCAGTATTTT.

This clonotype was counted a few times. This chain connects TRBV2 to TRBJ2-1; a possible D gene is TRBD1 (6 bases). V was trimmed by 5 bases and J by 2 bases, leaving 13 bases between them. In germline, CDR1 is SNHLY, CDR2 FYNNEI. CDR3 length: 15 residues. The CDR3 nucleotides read TGTGCCAGCAGTACGGACAGAGGCCCCTACAATGAGCAGTTCTTC. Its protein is CASSTDRGPYNEQFF.

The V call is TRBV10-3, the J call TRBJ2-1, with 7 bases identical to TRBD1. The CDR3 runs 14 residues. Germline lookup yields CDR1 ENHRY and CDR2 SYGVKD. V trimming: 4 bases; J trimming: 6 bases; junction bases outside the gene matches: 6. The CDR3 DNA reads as TGTGCCATCAGTGCAGGGACAGACCCCAATGAGCAGTTCTTC. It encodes CAISAGTDPNEQFF.

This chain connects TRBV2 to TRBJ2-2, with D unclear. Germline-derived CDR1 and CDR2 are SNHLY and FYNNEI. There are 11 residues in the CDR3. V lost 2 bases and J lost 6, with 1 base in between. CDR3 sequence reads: CASSEPGELFF. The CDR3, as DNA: TGTGCCAGCAGTGAACCCGGGGAGCTGTTTTTT.

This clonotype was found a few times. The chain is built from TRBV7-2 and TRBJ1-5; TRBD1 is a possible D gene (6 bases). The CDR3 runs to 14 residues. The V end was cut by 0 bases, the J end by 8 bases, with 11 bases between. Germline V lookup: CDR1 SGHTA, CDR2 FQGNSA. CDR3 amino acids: CASSLATGAKPQHF. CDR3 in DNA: TGTGCCAGCAGCTTAGCGACAGGAGCTAAGCCCCAGCATTTT.

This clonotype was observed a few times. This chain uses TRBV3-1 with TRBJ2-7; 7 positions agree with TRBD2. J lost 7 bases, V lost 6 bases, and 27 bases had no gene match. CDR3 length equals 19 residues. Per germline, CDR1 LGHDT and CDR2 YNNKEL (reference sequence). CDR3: CASSRSQFLSSGPWREQYF. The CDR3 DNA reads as TGTGCCAGCAGTCGGTCACAGTTTTTGTCTAGCGGACCTTGGAGAGAGCAGTACTTC.

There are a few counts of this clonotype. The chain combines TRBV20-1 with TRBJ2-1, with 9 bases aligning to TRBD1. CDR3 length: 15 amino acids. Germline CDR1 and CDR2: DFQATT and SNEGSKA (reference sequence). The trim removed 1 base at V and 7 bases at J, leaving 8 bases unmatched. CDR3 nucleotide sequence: TGCAGTGCTAGAGTGGCGACAGGGGGTCAGAATGAGCAGTTCTTC. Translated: CSARVATGGQNEQFF.

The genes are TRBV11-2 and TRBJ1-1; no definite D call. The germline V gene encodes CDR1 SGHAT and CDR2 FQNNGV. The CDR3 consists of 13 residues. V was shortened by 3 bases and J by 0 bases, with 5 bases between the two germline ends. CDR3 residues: CASSFNMNTEAFF. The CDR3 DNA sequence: TGTGCCAGCAGCTTTAATATGAACACTGAAGCTTTCTTT.